Listed below are T cell receptor beta chains from one sample, sequenced in a study of monozygotic twins with inflammatory bowel disease. Reprocessing the 5' RACE reads, TCRdb reports a single entry for every CDR3 protein and omits DNA. The specimen's table records approximately 400,000 distinct CDR3 sequences. The sequenced sample was blood. These receptors all stem from a human donor with ulcerative colitis or Crohn's disease, or a healthy co-twin of an affected twin (not recorded which). CDR3s include the opening cysteine and the closing phenylalanine or tryptophan.

j_call v_call cdr3_aa
TRBJ2-1 TRBV28 CASSLPGPGNNEQFF
TRBJ2-5 TRBV3-1 CASGNWGMETQYF
TRBJ1-5 TRBV27 CASSLGFRQPQHF
TRBJ2-5 TRBV15 CATSRDRQGRETQYF
TRBJ2-7 TRBV20-1 CSARGRAGSYEQYF
TRBJ2-3 TRBV15 CATSRTGTDFASSTDTQYF
TRBJ2-7 TRBV10-3 CASRDLYEQYF
TRBJ2-1 TRBV11-2 CASSLGVAASSYNEQFF
TRBJ1-2 TRBV3-1 CASSQEGRLGYGYTF
TRBJ1-3 TRBV7-2 CASSLTGRNSGNTIYF
TRBJ1-5 TRBV29-1 CSVGDLTDDSNQPQHF
TRBJ2-3 TRBV5-4 CASSGGGRADTQYF
TRBJ2-7 TRBV29-1 CSALEAGWGYF
TRBJ2-7 TRBV29-1 CSVRALAGGYDEQYF
TRBJ1-1 TRBV9 CASGAGRGTEAFF
TRBJ1-5 TRBV20-1 CSATSRTGSNQPQHF
TRBJ1-1 TRBV11-2 CASSKSAQPTNTEAFF
TRBJ2-5 TRBV3-1 CASSSTSHAETQYF
TRBJ2-7 TRBV24-1 CATSDGWVDEQYF